The clone carrying this T cell receptor beta chain was recorded many times. The antigen is not known. The data belong to a study of glioma-infiltrating T cells. Broader study findings: Above-expected tissue-blood divergence occurred in all gliomas, most in low-grade ones. Only very few CDR3 sequences appeared in both tissue and blood.

Using RNA template, CDR3s of TCR alpha and beta were amplified with iRepertoire arm-PCR. Tissue mRNA or PBMC total RNA, roughly 100-400 ng, went into one-step reverse transcription and amplification. One entry per CDR3 protein, called by TCRdb with MiXCR from the multiplex PCR reads. The sample has roughly 200,000 distinct CDR3 sequences; 25% to 35% are singletons. The CDR3 runs to 14 residues. V lost 1 base to trimming and J lost 6 bases, with 13 bases between them. Sequenced: glioma tissue, nonneoplastic brain tissue, or PBMCs (not recorded which). This chain connects TRBV12-3 or TRBV12-4 to TRBJ2-7; no firm D call. The origin of this receptor is a human donor with low-grade glioma or glioblastoma, undergoing nonglioma brain surgery, or in good health (not recorded which). CDR3 coding DNA: TGTGCCAGCAGTTTAGGAGTTGGCGTGGGCGAGCAGTACTTC. Encoded protein: CASSLGVGVGEQYF.